This T cell receptor beta chain was captured by sequencing in a study of T cell repertoires in cytomegalovirus infection. Turning to the study itself: It can be stated that public TCR beta signatures indicated CMV infection as well as a matching HLA type.

One entry per CDR3 protein, called by TCRdb with MiXCR from the reads. The table shows approximately 500,000 distinct CDR3 sequences, with roughly a third occurring only once. Regarding the study as a whole: HLA-C-restricted, CMV-specific TCR beta clonotypes were dominant ex vivo.

A remark on this clonotype: Its antigen is currently unknown.

Sequencing used cultured PBMCs, obtained from culture after CMV antigen stimulation. The receptor was derived from a human donor in good health (CMV status not recorded). Some clones in this sample may be carry-over from other donors' samples.

CDR3 DNA: TGTGCCAGTTACGTCCTAGCGGGGAGCACAGATACGCAGTATTTT. It codes for CASYVLAGSTDTQYF. The chain couples TRBV7-8 to TRBJ2-3, with TRBD2 matching 9 bases. With V trimmed by 9 bases and J by 0 bases, 7 bases remained unmatched. From germline, CDR1 is SGHVS and CDR2 FQNEAQ. This CDR3 is 15 amino acids long.